Sequencing of this T cell receptor (beta chain) was carried out in a study of shared clonotypes between healthy human individuals. In the naive CD8 group, cells lacked CD45RO and were positively selected for CCR7, so terminally differentiated effector memory CD45RA+ cells were left out. Whole-study findings and limits: Sampling covered nothing but blood. Tissue TCR repertoires likely differ from those found in blood. In a few donors, around 5% of naive CD4 clonotypes appeared in common.

Trimming removed 3 bases at V and 5 bases at J, with 22 bases between. This CDR3 has 17 residues. CDR1 and CDR2 (germline): LGHNA, YSLEER. In this sample, this clone turned up once. Its antigen remains unidentified. The assay was carried out at the deep level. Assay used: immunoSEQ multiplex PCR; TCRdb lists only in-frame clones, some missing. The sample has about 2 million clones; about 95% are singletons. The receptor was derived from a man between 18 and 29 years old in good health. The chain joins TRBV4-3 to TRBJ2-5; D may correspond to TRBD1 or TRBD2 (6 bases each). Specimen: naive CD8+ T cells sorted from blood. The CDR3 coding sequence is TGCGCCAGCAGCCAGGACCCTGTGGGGGGCGAAGGGGAGACCCAGTACTTC. Translating gives CASSQDPVGGEGETQYF.